The TCR beta chain under discussion was sequenced for a study of Tregs in tolerant kidney transplant recipients. The study's findings and limits: No direct test of biological reproducibility was done here. Changing PCR primers prevented nucleotide comparison between some patients' samples.

Details on this clone: Its antigen is unknown.

Here immunoSEQ multiplex PCR was the method, and the copy in TCRdb shows in-frame clones only, minus some. The sample lists 90,000 to 130,000 clones, about 90% occurring once. From germline, CDR1 is SGHDN and CDR2 FVKESK. The CDR3 is 20 residues long. J was trimmed by 0 bases and V by 0 bases; bases with no gene match: 9. Thawed PBMCs were FACS-sorted into unstimulated CD4+CD25+CD127- regulatory T cells, CD4+CD25- non-regulatory cells, CD4 and CD8 cells. This sequence originates from a human donor who received a combined kidney and bone marrow transplant. The chain is built from TRBV14 and TRBJ2-3, with 13 bases aligning to TRBD2. The sequencing used CD4+ T cells from blood, collected before the transplant. This CDR3 reads CASSQDSLAGGGLSTDTQYF. The CDR3 DNA follows: TGTGCCAGCAGCCAAGATTCACTAGCGGGGGGGGGCCTTAGCACAGATACGCAGTATTTT. Full variable domain (rest looked up from reference TRBV14 and TRBJ2-3): EAGVTQFPSHSVIEKGQTVTLRCDPISGHDNLYWYRRVMGKEIKFLLHFVKESKQDESGMPNNRFLAERTGGTYSTLKVQPAELEDSGVYFCASSQDSLAGGGLSTDTQYFGPGTRLTVL.